One sample yielded the 30 T cell receptor beta chains listed below, sequenced in a study of CD8+ T cells in alopecia areata. Sequencing templates came from extracted RNA that was reverse transcribed into cDNA. Sequencing used immunoSEQ multiplex PCR; TCRdb keeps in-frame clones, though not all of them. In the table there are approximately 66,000 clones, about three fifths of which are singletons. The sequencing used CD8+ T cells sorted from blood, collected at week 0. Source of these receptors: a human donor with alopecia areata.

The J gene is TRBJ2-2, the V gene TRBV9; 11 bases fit TRBD1. Trimming removed 4 bases from V and 6 bases from J; junction bases left unmatched: 2. The CDR3 is made up of 14 amino acids. CDR1 SGDLS and CDR2 YYNGEE come from the germline V gene. The DNA for the CDR3 is TGTGCCAGCAGCCCGGGACAGGGGGCCGGGGAGCTGTTTTTT. As protein: CASSPGQGAGELFF. Using reference TRBV9 and TRBJ2-2 for the parts outside the CDR3, the full variable domain is DSGVTQTPKHLITATGQRVTLRCSPRSGDLSVYWYQQSLDQGLQFLIQYYNGEERAKGNILERFSAQQFPDLHSELNLSSLELGDSALYFCASSPGQGAGELFFGEGSRLTVL.

The chain has TRBV28 and TRBJ2-1; TRBD2 agrees at 9 bases. Looked up from germline, CDR1 is MDHEN and CDR2 is SYDVKM. V was pared by 9 bases and J by 0 bases, with 12 bases of the junction left unmatched. This CDR3 spans 17 amino acids. The CDR3 here is CARSAGTSSRSYNEQFF. The CDR3 coding sequence is TGTGCCAGGTCCGCCGGGACTAGCTCTCGCTCCTACAATGAGCAGTTCTTC.

This chain connects TRBV5-1 to TRBJ1-6, with D possibly TRBD1 on 5 matching bases. Trimming shortened V by 2 bases and J by 0 bases, and 9 bases separated the two germline ends. CDR3 length: 16 amino acids. The germline gives CDR1 SGHRS, CDR2 YFSETQ. The CDR3 region has the DNA TGCGCCAGCAGCTTACGGGACTTCTCCTATAATTCACCCCTCCACTTT. It yields the protein CASSLRDFSYNSPLHF.

This clone was seen a handful of times. The CDR3 region is CASSLNQGSGANVLTF. In DNA form, the CDR3 reads TGTGCCAGCAGCCTGAACCAGGGCTCTGGGGCCAACGTCCTGACTTTC. J is TRBJ2-6 and V is TRBV9, with a tentative D call TRBD1 (5 bases). The CDR3 length is 16 residues. The germline V and J ends were trimmed by 4 bases and 0 bases, with 11 bases remaining between them. CDR1 SGDLS and CDR2 YYNGEE come from the germline V gene.

The chain uses TRBV15 and TRBJ2-5; D remains ambiguous. The CDR3 loop spans 14 amino acids. V dropped 0 bases and J dropped 2 bases, with 7 bases sitting between them. Germline V gene data show CDR1 as LNHNV and CDR2 as YYDKDF (reference sequence). The CDR3 DNA follows: TGTGCCACCAGCAGAGATCTAGGGCAAGAGACCCAGTACTTC. Translated, it gives CATSRDLGQETQYF.

This clone occurred once. The J gene is TRBJ1-5, the V gene TRBV7-2; a possible D gene is TRBD1 (5 bases). Trimming removed 1 base at V and 7 bases at J, with 11 bases between. This CDR3 region has 14 residues. Germline CDR1 and CDR2: SGHTA and FQGNSA. In DNA, the CDR3 is TGTGCCAGCAGCTTAGGGGGCGACGGCCAGCCCCAGCATTTT. Residues: CASSLGGDGQPQHF.

This clone has only a few counts. The V gene is TRBV4-1, the J gene TRBJ2-7; 8 bases are a match to TRBD2. The germline gives CDR1 MGHRA, CDR2 YSYEKL. The CDR3 is 16 residues long. Trimming cost V 5 bases and J 4 bases; bases outside gene matches: 13. The CDR3 coding sequence is TGCGCCAGCAGCTACGGACTAGCCGATCCGTTGTACGAGCAGTACTTC. Its protein product is CASSYGLADPLYEQYF.

The rearrangement links TRBV14 to TRBJ1-2; D is undetermined. CDR1 is SGHDN and CDR2 is FVKESK in the germline V gene. The ends were cut back, 3 bases at V and 2 bases at J, with 10 bases in the middle. The CDR3 is made up of 14 amino acids. The CDR3, as DNA: TGTGCCAGCAGCCACACAGTCGTGAACTATGGCTACACCTTC. This sequence encodes CASSHTVVNYGYTF. Together with reference TRBV14 and TRBJ1-2, the CDR3 gives the full variable domain: EAGVTQFPSHSVIEKGQTVTLRCDPISGHDNLYWYRRVMGKEIKFLLHFVKESKQDESGMPNNRFLAERTGGTYSTLKVQPAELEDSGVYFCASSHTVVNYGYTFGSGTRLTVV.

This clone was seen a handful of times. CDR3 sequence (DNA): TGCGCCAGCAGCTCTTACTCTGGAAACACCATATATTTT. It specifies CASSSYSGNTIYF. J is TRBJ1-3 and V is TRBV4-1; D remains unclear. In germline, CDR1 is MGHRA, CDR2 YSYEKL. Trimming cost V 5 bases and J 0 bases, with 5 bases left between them. This CDR3 has 13 amino acids.

J is TRBJ2-7 and V is TRBV6-1; D assignment may be TRBD1 or TRBD2 (5 bases each). The V and J ends lost 0 bases and 0 bases respectively, with 12 bases between them. The germline gives CDR1 MNHNS, CDR2 SASEGT. CDR3 size: 16 residues. Here the CDR3 DNA reads TGTGCCAGCAGTGAAGCCCAAGGGACCTCCTCCTACGAGCAGTACTTC. Protein product: CASSEAQGTSSYEQYF.

Only a few counts were recorded for this clone. The rearrangement joins TRBV27 to TRBJ2-7; 10 positions match TRBD2. Germline lookup yields CDR1 MNHEY and CDR2 SMNVEV (reference sequence). The CDR3 covers 15 residues. V lost 4 bases and J lost 4; bases outside the gene matches: 7. The DNA of the CDR3 is TGTGCCAGCAGTTCCTTTTCTAGCGGGGGTTACGAGCAGTACTTC. Translation: CASSSFSSGGYEQYF.

The chain employs TRBV6-5 and TRBJ1-1, with D possibly matching TRBD1 (6 bases). Trimming shortened V by 2 bases and J by 6 bases, and 10 bases separated the two germline ends. The length of the CDR3 is 13 residues. CDR1 and CDR2 (germline): MNHEY, SVGAGI. The DNA of the CDR3 is TGTGCCAGCAGTTACGTGGGGGCCTCTGAAGCTTTCTTT. Protein: CASSYVGASEAFF.

This rearrangement joins TRBV5-1 to TRBJ2-6, with a tentative D call TRBD2 (5 bases). Germline CDR1 reads SGHRS; CDR2 reads YFSETQ. This CDR3 region has 17 residues. Trimming took off 3 bases at V and 3 bases at J, with 16 bases between the two ends. CDR3 nucleotide sequence: TGCGCCAGCAGCTCCCCGCGGTCCGGGAATGGGGCCAACGTCCTGACTTTC. This sequence encodes CASSSPRSGNGANVLTF.

The table lists this clone with a few counts. The chain couples TRBV5-5 to TRBJ2-7; 9 nucleotides align to TRBD1. CDR1 and CDR2 from the germline V gene are SGHKS and YYEKEE (reference sequence). The CDR3 consists of 13 residues. The J segment lost 4 bases and the V segment lost 7 bases, leaving 6 bases of the junction unmatched. The CDR3 here is CASRDRVSYEQYF. CDR3 coding DNA: TGTGCCAGCCGGGACAGGGTTAGTTACGAGCAGTACTTC.

V usage is TRBV27 and J usage is TRBJ2-5; D ambiguous. V shed 11 bases and J shed 3 bases, with 4 bases lying between them. The germline V gene encodes CDR1 MNHEY and CDR2 SMNVEV (reference sequence). The CDR3 has 9 amino acids. This CDR3 is CAGKETQYF. The CDR3 DNA sequence: TGTGCCGGTAAAGAGACCCAGTACTTC.

This chain uses TRBV29-1 with TRBJ2-7; D may be TRBD1 (6 bases). The CDR3 is made up of 16 amino acids. The germline gives CDR1 SQVTM, CDR2 ANQGSEA. With 3 bases removed from V and 3 bases from J, the gap between germline ends came to 21 bases. CDR3 bases: TGCAGCGTTGAGGGGTTAGGCGAACAGGGTTACTACGAGCAGTACTTC. Its translation: CSVEGLGEQGYYEQYF.

This clone has only a few counts. The J gene is TRBJ1-5, the V gene TRBV15, with D possibly being TRBD1 (5 bases). CDR1 LNHNV and CDR2 YYDKDF come from the germline V gene (reference sequence). Trimming removed 0 bases from V and 4 bases from J, with 19 bases in between. The CDR3 extends over 18 amino acids. DNA for the CDR3: TGTGCCACCAGCAGAGATTCAAACACCGGGGGGGGAAATCAGCCCCAGCATTTT. Protein product: CATSRDSNTGGGNQPQHF.

Only a few counts were recorded for this clone. V and J are TRBV4-3 and TRBJ1-5; D gene uncertain. Germline lookup yields CDR1 LGHNA and CDR2 YSLEER. The CDR3 contains 14 residues. Trimming shortened V by 1 base and J by 8 bases, and 12 bases separated the two germline ends. CDR3 protein: CASSQVAGSEPQHF. The DNA of the CDR3 is TGCGCCAGCAGCCAAGTGGCCGGCTCGGAGCCCCAGCATTTT.

Here the CDR3 DNA reads TGCGCCAGCAGTTATTCCCCCAGTTCCTACAATGAGCAGTTCTTC. Translating gives CASSYSPSSYNEQFF. This sequence joins TRBV5-1 and TRBJ2-1; D gene ambiguous. The germline CDR1 and CDR2 sequences are SGHRS and YFSETQ. The CDR3 loop spans 15 amino acids. Trimming took 5 bases from V and 1 from J, leaving 13 bases between them.

The chain is built from TRBV27 and TRBJ2-4; D remains ambiguous. This CDR3 has 11 amino acids. The V and J ends lost 8 bases and 8 bases respectively, with 10 bases between them. Germline V lookup: CDR1 MNHEY, CDR2 SMNVEV (reference sequence). The CDR3: CASLAYDIQYF. The CDR3, as DNA: TGTGCCAGCCTCGCGTACGACATTCAGTACTTC.

For the CDR3, the DNA is TGCGCCAGCAGCTTCGTCGGGGCTCCAGATACGCAGTATTTT. Its protein product is CASSFVGAPDTQYF. The gene calls are TRBV5-1 and TRBJ2-3; D might be TRBD1 or TRBD2, each matching 5 bases. Germline V gene sequence: CDR1 SGHRS, CDR2 YFSETQ. V lost 2 bases and J lost 4, with 11 bases in between. The CDR3 length is 14 residues.

The chain carries TRBV29-1 and TRBJ2-2; D perhaps matches TRBD1 (6 bases). Germline lookup yields CDR1 SQVTM and CDR2 ANQGSEA. This CDR3 is built from 15 residues. V was pared by 4 bases and J by 2 bases, with 14 bases between. The CDR3: CSVVMQGFNTGELFF. The CDR3 DNA reads TGCAGCGTTGTCATGCAGGGGTTCAACACCGGGGAGCTGTTTTTT.

This clone was recorded only once. V usage is TRBV9 and J usage is TRBJ2-7, with TRBD2 matching 9 bases. Germline V lookup: CDR1 SGDLS, CDR2 YYNGEE. Trimming took 4 bases from V and 6 from J; bases not matched to a gene: 11. The CDR3 contains 15 residues. In nucleotides, the CDR3 is TGTGCCAGCAGCCCCCGACTAGCGGACAGCATCGAGCAGTACTTC. It translates to CASSPRLADSIEQYF. Full variable domain (remainder filled in from reference TRBV9 and TRBJ2-7): DSGVTQTPKHLITATGQRVTLRCSPRSGDLSVYWYQQSLDQGLQFLIQYYNGEERAKGNILERFSAQQFPDLHSELNLSSLELGDSALYFCASSPRLADSIEQYFGPGTRLTVT.

The chain joins TRBV6-4 to TRBJ2-1; D perhaps matches TRBD2 (5 bases). Germline V gene data show CDR1 as MRHNA and CDR2 as SNTAGT. V was pared by 0 bases and J by 2 bases, with 14 bases between. The CDR3 totals 17 residues. CDR3 DNA sequence: TGTGCCAGCAGTGACTCATGGCCTAGCAGCACCTACAATGAGCAGTTCTTC. It specifies CASSDSWPSSTYNEQFF.

This clone was recorded a few times. The chain has TRBV29-1 and TRBJ2-7; weak D call: TRBD1 (6 bases). The CDR3 covers 12 residues. Per the germline V gene, CDR1 is SQVTM and CDR2 is ANQGSEA. The ends were cut back, 7 bases at V and 6 bases at J, with 16 bases in the middle. The CDR3 nucleotides are TGCAGCGATAGGACAGTCGGTGGCGAGCAGTACTTC. Amino acids: CSDRTVGGEQYF.

This clone came up a few times. The gene calls are TRBV19 and TRBJ2-3; no definite D call. This CDR3 has 14 amino acids. Germline-derived CDR1 and CDR2 are LNHDA and SQIVND (reference sequence). Trimming removed 3 bases at V and 2 bases at J, with 9 bases between. CDR3 coding DNA: TGTGCCAGTAGTATGTACAGTTACACAGATACGCAGTATTTT. Its translation is CASSMYSYTDTQYF. Using reference TRBV19 and TRBJ2-3 for the parts outside the CDR3, the full variable domain is DGGITQSPKYLFRKEGQNVTLSCEQNLNHDAMYWYRQDPGQGLRLIYYSQIVNDFQKGDIAEGYSVSREKKESFPLTVTSAQKNPTAFYLCASSMYSYTDTQYFGPGTRLTVL.

V is TRBV25-1 and J is TRBJ1-1; 8 positions match TRBD1. CDR1 is MGHDK and CDR2 is SYGVNS in the germline V gene. This CDR3 is 13 amino acids long. The V gene end was trimmed by 7 bases and the J gene end by 0 bases; junction bases not matched to a gene: 1. The DNA for the CDR3 is TGTGCCAGCACGGACAGGGTGAACACTGAAGCTTTCTTT. It encodes CASTDRVNTEAFF.

This clone was found once. This chain's CDR3 is CASSLSLVANYGYTF. The CDR3 DNA reads TGCGCCAGCAGCTTGTCCCTAGTCGCTAACTATGGCTACACCTTC. The chain links TRBV5-1 to TRBJ1-2, with D hard to call. Germline V gene sequence: CDR1 SGHRS, CDR2 YFSETQ. Between the trimmed V and J ends, which lost 1 base and 0 bases, there was a span of 10 bases. The CDR3 has 15 residues.

This clone has just one count. The chain recombines TRBV25-1 with TRBJ2-2; no definite D call. From germline, CDR1 is MGHDK and CDR2 SYGVNS. Trimming stripped 2 bases from V and 13 bases from J, with 8 bases between. The CDR3 covers 11 residues. The CDR3 region has the DNA TGTGCCAGCAGTGAAGGTGGTCGGCTGTTTTTT. It codes for CASSEGGRLFF.

The gene calls are TRBV7-3 and TRBJ2-7, with 8 bases matching TRBD2. The V and J ends lost 2 bases and 3 bases, in that order; junction bases with no gene match: 9. The CDR3 has 16 residues. Germline V gene lookup returns CDR1 SGHTA and CDR2 FQGTGA. CDR3 nucleotides: TGTGCCAGCAGCTTAGGCCCCCGGGGGGGAAGCTACGAGCAGTACTTC. Translation gives CASSLGPRGGSYEQYF.